Each of the 23 T cell receptor beta chains below was sequenced from the same sample in a study of blood T cell repertoires in COVID-19. This table comes from immunoSEQ multiplex PCR, and its TCRdb copy is limited to in-frame clones, with some not included. The sample has 130,000 to 150,000 clones; around 84% are singletons. The sequencing input was PBMCs or T cells enriched from blood (not recorded which). The origin of the receptors is a woman aged 45-65 years who had been exposed to COVID-19.

For this clone: With a much larger clone just one base away, this may be a read error. V is TRBV9 and J is TRBJ1-1, with TRBD1 matching 7 bases. The CDR3 has 15 amino acids. Per germline, CDR1 SGDLS and CDR2 YYNGEE. V lost 0 bases, J lost 2 bases, and 4 bases stayed unmatched. This chain's CDR3 is CASSVAGTANTEAFF. CDR3 in DNA: TGTGCCAGCAGCGTAGCCGGGACAGCAAACACTGAAGCTTTCTTT.

The J gene is TRBJ2-2, the V gene TRBV9, with 8 bases matching TRBD2. The CDR3 extends over 15 amino acids. V lost 2 bases and J lost 3; bases outside the gene matches: 3. The V gene's germline CDR1 is SGDLS and CDR2 YYNGEE. In DNA, the CDR3 is TGTGCCAGCAGCGTGGGGACTAGAGACACCGGGGAGCTGTTTTTT. Translation gives CASSVGTRDTGELFF.

The chain links TRBV2 to TRBJ2-4; D is unresolved. The V gene's germline CDR1 is SNHLY and CDR2 FYNNEI. CDR3 length equals 16 residues. The V gene lost 2 bases and the J gene lost 0 bases, with 11 bases spanning the gap. CDR3 in DNA: TGTGCCAGCAGTGAACGTGAGTTACTAGCCAAAAACATTCAGTACTTC. It translates to CASSERELLAKNIQYF.

This clone has only a few counts. This chain uses TRBV23-1 with TRBJ2-7; 8 nucleotides agree with TRBD2. TRBV23-1 counts as an open reading frame of uncertain function. This CDR3 comprises 15 residues. V trimming: 5 bases; J trimming: 2 bases; junction bases outside the gene matches: 8. The chain's CDR3 is CASSGTRTDTYEQYF. In DNA form, the CDR3 reads TGCGCCAGCAGTGGGACTAGGACGGATACCTACGAGCAGTACTTC.

The chain employs TRBV6-5 and TRBJ2-2, with 7 positions matching TRBD1. This CDR3 region has 15 residues. V shed 4 bases and J 5 bases; nucleotides not matched to a gene: 7. The germline CDR1 and CDR2 sequences are MNHEY and SVGAGI. This chain's CDR3 is CASSSGGSRTGELFF. The CDR3 bases are TGTGCCAGCAGTTCAGGGGGTTCTAGGACCGGGGAGCTGTTTTTT.

The CDR3 is CASFGQVNTGELFF. The CDR3 DNA reads TGTGCCAGCTTCGGACAGGTCAACACCGGGGAGCTGTTTTTT. The rearrangement uses TRBV2 and TRBJ2-2; 7 positions agree with TRBD1. V lost 8 bases, J lost 2 bases, and 5 bases stayed unmatched. The CDR3 is 14 residues long. In germline, CDR1 is SNHLY, CDR2 FYNNEI.

The rearrangement uses TRBV7-8 and TRBJ1-1; a possible D gene is TRBD1 (6 bases). V was clipped by 5 bases and J by 1 base, with 20 bases between them. The CDR3 sequence is 17 residues long. Germline loops: CDR1 SGHVS, CDR2 FQNEAQ. For the CDR3, the DNA is TGTGCCAGCAGCGTACCCAGGACAGAGGCAGGGAACACTGAAGCTTTCTTT. Protein product: CASSVPRTEAGNTEAFF.

This chain links TRBV27 with TRBJ2-5; D gene unclear. Germline values: CDR1 MNHEY, CDR2 SMNVEV (reference sequence). V lost 6 bases and J lost 4, with 6 bases in between. This CDR3 contains 11 residues. The CDR3 DNA is TGTGCCAGCAGCCACAGAGAGACCCAGTACTTC. Translated, it gives CASSHRETQYF.

The chain employs TRBV19 and TRBJ2-4, with a weak D call TRBD2 (6 bases). Trimming removed 5 bases from V and 0 bases from J, with 17 bases in between. This CDR3 comprises 17 residues. Germline assignment: CDR1 LNHDA and CDR2 SQIVND (reference sequence). The CDR3 protein is CASSARPGLLAKNIQYF. In DNA, the CDR3 is TGTGCCAGTAGTGCCCGTCCGGGACTCCTAGCCAAAAACATTCAGTACTTC.

This chain joins TRBV4-2 and TRBJ1-6; no firm D call. Per the germline V gene, CDR1 is LGHNA and CDR2 is YNFKEQ. The germline V and J ends were trimmed by 0 bases and 0 bases, with 9 bases remaining between them. The CDR3 consists of 17 residues. CDR3 residues: CASSQDQAGSYNSPLHF. The CDR3 region has the DNA TGTGCCAGCAGCCAAGATCAGGCGGGCTCCTATAATTCACCCCTCCACTTT.

The chain couples TRBV5-8 to TRBJ2-5, with D perhaps TRBD2 (5 bases). The length of the CDR3 is 14 residues. Trimming took 4 bases from V and 2 from J, leaving 12 bases between them. Germline CDR1 and CDR2: SGHTS and YDEGEE. The CDR3 loop is CASSPRGVQETQYF. CDR3 nucleotide sequence: TGTGCCAGCAGCCCCCGGGGAGTGCAAGAGACCCAGTACTTC.

The chain uses TRBV11-2 and TRBJ2-7; D remains unclear. The CDR3 is 13 amino acids. CDR1 is SGHAT, CDR2 FQNNGV, per germline. Trimming left V 1 base short and J 1 base short, with 5 bases between. CDR3 DNA sequence: TGTGCCAGCAGCTTAGCCAGTTCCTACGAGCAGTACTTC. It specifies CASSLASSYEQYF.

The sample holds a few counts of this clone. This rearrangement joins TRBV9 to TRBJ2-1; 14 bases match TRBD2. V lost 2 bases, J lost 3 bases, and 13 bases stayed unmatched. Germline V CDR1 and CDR2: SGDLS, YYNGEE. The CDR3 extends over 20 amino acids. CDR3 in amino acids: CASSVSTGTSGGLSYNEQFF. The DNA for the CDR3 is TGTGCCAGCAGCGTCTCAACCGGGACTAGCGGGGGCCTTAGCTACAATGAGCAGTTCTTC.

Concerning this clone itself: This sample also contains other DNA sequences that code for the same CDR3. The CDR3 DNA reads TGTGCCAGCAGCGTGGGACAGGGGAATCAGCCCCAGCATTTT. Translated, it gives CASSVGQGNQPQHF. V is TRBV9 and J is TRBJ1-5; 10 bases align to TRBD1. The ends lost 2 bases at V and 4 bases at J; junction bases unmatched: 0. Germline-derived CDR1 and CDR2 are SGDLS and YYNGEE. There are 14 residues in the CDR3.

The J gene is TRBJ1-1, the V gene TRBV9; 9 bases are a match to TRBD1. The germline gives CDR1 SGDLS, CDR2 YYNGEE. Trimming removed 2 bases from V and 12 bases from J; junction bases left unmatched: 14. The CDR3 has 15 amino acids. CDR3 region: CASSVNAGGTGRPFF. For the CDR3, the DNA is TGTGCCAGCAGCGTCAACGCAGGGGGGACAGGGAGGCCTTTCTTT.

The chain's CDR3 is CASSPQRGGFTGELFF. The CDR3 bases are TGTGCCAGCTCACCACAGCGGGGGGGCTTCACCGGGGAGCTGTTTTTT. This chain uses TRBV18 with TRBJ2-2; 10 nucleotides match TRBD2. The CDR3 extends over 16 amino acids. CDR1 is KGHSH and CDR2 is LQKENI in the germline V gene. V shed 1 base and J 4 bases; nucleotides not matched to a gene: 3. The variable domain in full, with the rest retrieved from reference TRBV18 and TRBJ2-2, is NAGVMQNPRHLVRRRGQEARLRCSPMKGHSHVYWYRQLPEEGLKFMVYLQKENIIDESGMPKERFSAEFPKEGPSILRIQQVVRGDSAAYFCASSPQRGGFTGELFFGEGSRLTVL.

The chain links TRBV29-1 to TRBJ1-1, with D unclear. The CDR3 is 14 residues long. CDR1 is SQVTM and CDR2 is ANQGSEA in the germline V gene. Trimming stripped 4 bases from V and 1 base from J, with 13 bases between. CDR3 coding DNA: TGCAGCGTTGGAGGAGGAGGAGGGAACACTGAAGCTTTCTTT. This encodes CSVGGGGGNTEAFF.

The gene calls are TRBV6-5 and TRBJ1-2; 8 bases align to TRBD1. J gave up 6 bases and V 5 bases, and 2 bases lay outside the gene matches. Germline V gene sequence: CDR1 MNHEY, CDR2 SVGAGI. This CDR3 region has 12 residues. Written as DNA, the CDR3 is TGTGCCAGCAGTCGGACAGGGAATGGCTACACCTTC. Translation: CASSRTGNGYTF.

The genes are TRBV4-2 and TRBJ1-4; D not certain. V was trimmed by 0 bases and J by 3 bases, leaving 2 bases between them. Per germline, CDR1 LGHNA and CDR2 YNFKEQ. The CDR3 has 13 residues. CDR3 loop: CASSQDANEKLFF. For the CDR3, the DNA is TGTGCCAGCAGCCAAGACGCTAATGAAAAACTGTTTTTT.

Regarding this clone: The same CDR3 arises from other DNA sequences in this sample as well. The V and J genes are TRBV6-2 or TRBV6-3 and TRBJ1-2; D remains ambiguous. Trimming took 4 bases from V and 8 from J, leaving 17 bases between them. Germline-derived CDR1 and CDR2 are MNHEY and SVGEGT. This CDR3 is 14 amino acids long. The CDR3 protein is CASSSRGIVGGYTF. In DNA form, the CDR3 reads TGTGCCAGCAGTTCCCGCGGGATAGTCGGGGGCTACACCTTC.

The gene calls are TRBV5-1 and TRBJ2-3, with 9 bases identical to TRBD1. Germline-derived CDR1 and CDR2 are SGHRS and YFSETQ. V was clipped by 0 bases and J by 3 bases; unmatched bases: 14. The CDR3 has 19 amino acids. CDR3 DNA: TGCGCCAGCAGCTTGGGGCCGGGACAGGGAATGATAAAGACAGATACGCAGTATTTT. Amino acids: CASSLGPGQGMIKTDTQYF.

This sequence joins TRBV29-1 and TRBJ2-5, with 8 bases fitting TRBD2. CDR1 is SQVTM and CDR2 is ANQGSEA in the germline V gene. The V and J ends lost 6 bases and 9 bases, in that order; junction bases with no gene match: 12. This CDR3 is 13 amino acids long. CDR3 region: CSVHTGSGIAQYF. The CDR3 DNA sequence: TGCAGCGTCCACACGGGTAGCGGGATTGCCCAGTACTTC.

The V call is TRBV5-5, the J call TRBJ2-5, with a tentative D call TRBD2 (7 bases). This CDR3 comprises 17 residues. CDR1 is SGHKS, CDR2 YYEKEE, per germline (reference sequence). Trimming took off 3 bases at V and 2 bases at J, with 20 bases between the two ends. The CDR3 DNA reads TGTGCCAGCAGCTCGTATCCAACAGGGCGGGGGCAAGAGACCCAGTACTTC. This gives the protein CASSSYPTGRGQETQYF.